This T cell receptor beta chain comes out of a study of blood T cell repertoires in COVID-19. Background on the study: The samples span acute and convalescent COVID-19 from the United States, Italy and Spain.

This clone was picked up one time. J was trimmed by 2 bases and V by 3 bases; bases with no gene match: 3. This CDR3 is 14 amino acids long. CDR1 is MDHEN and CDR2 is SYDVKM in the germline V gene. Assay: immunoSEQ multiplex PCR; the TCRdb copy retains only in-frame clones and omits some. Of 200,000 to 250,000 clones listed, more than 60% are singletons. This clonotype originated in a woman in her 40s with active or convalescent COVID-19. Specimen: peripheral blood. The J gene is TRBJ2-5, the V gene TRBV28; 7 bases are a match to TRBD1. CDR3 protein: CASSFNRGQETQYF. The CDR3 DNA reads TGTGCCAGCAGTTTCAACAGGGGACAAGAGACCCAGTACTTC.